The clone carrying this T cell receptor beta chain was counted a single time. Libraries were prepared by immunoSEQ multiplex PCR; TCRdb keeps only in-frame clonotypes and omits some of them. The sample shows 70,000 or so clones, nearly 95% of them seen only once. V was pared by 2 bases and J by 7 bases, with 17 bases between. CDR1 is MNHNS, CDR2 SASEGT, per germline. The CDR3 is made up of 15 amino acids. This entry is derived from a study of T cell clones after liver transplantation. Thawed unstimulated PBMCs were FACS-sorted by CD3, CD4 and CD8 into two populations. This TCR came from a human patient who received a liver transplant. These T cells may partly come from the graft donor. The chain employs TRBV6-1 and TRBJ1-2; D uncertain. This sample comprised CD4+ T cells from blood, obtained less than 27 months after liver transplant. CDR3 protein: CASSELEVERAGYTF. CDR3 nucleotide sequence: TGTGCCAGCAGTGAACTGGAGGTAGAAAGGGCTGGCTACACCTTC.